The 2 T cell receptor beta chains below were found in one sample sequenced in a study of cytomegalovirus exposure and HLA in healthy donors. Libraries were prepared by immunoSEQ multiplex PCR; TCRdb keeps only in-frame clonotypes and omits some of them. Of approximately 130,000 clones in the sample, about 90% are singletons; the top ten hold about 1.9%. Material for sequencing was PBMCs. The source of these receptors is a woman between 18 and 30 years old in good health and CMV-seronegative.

In DNA, the CDR3 is TGTGCCAGCAGACACAGGGGATCTTATAGCAATCAGCCCCAGCATTTT. It yields the protein CASRHRGSYSNQPQHF. This sequence joins TRBV28 and TRBJ1-5, with 7 bases that match TRBD1. The J segment lost 0 bases and the V segment lost 6 bases, leaving 8 bases of the junction unmatched. CDR1 and CDR2 (germline): MDHEN, SYDVKM. The CDR3 length is 16 residues.

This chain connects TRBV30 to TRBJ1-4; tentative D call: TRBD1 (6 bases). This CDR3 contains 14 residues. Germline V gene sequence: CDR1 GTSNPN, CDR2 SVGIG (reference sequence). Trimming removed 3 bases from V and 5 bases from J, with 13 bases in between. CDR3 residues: CAWSTGLGNEKLFF. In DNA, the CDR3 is TGTGCCTGGAGCACAGGGCTAGGGAATGAAAAACTGTTTTTT.